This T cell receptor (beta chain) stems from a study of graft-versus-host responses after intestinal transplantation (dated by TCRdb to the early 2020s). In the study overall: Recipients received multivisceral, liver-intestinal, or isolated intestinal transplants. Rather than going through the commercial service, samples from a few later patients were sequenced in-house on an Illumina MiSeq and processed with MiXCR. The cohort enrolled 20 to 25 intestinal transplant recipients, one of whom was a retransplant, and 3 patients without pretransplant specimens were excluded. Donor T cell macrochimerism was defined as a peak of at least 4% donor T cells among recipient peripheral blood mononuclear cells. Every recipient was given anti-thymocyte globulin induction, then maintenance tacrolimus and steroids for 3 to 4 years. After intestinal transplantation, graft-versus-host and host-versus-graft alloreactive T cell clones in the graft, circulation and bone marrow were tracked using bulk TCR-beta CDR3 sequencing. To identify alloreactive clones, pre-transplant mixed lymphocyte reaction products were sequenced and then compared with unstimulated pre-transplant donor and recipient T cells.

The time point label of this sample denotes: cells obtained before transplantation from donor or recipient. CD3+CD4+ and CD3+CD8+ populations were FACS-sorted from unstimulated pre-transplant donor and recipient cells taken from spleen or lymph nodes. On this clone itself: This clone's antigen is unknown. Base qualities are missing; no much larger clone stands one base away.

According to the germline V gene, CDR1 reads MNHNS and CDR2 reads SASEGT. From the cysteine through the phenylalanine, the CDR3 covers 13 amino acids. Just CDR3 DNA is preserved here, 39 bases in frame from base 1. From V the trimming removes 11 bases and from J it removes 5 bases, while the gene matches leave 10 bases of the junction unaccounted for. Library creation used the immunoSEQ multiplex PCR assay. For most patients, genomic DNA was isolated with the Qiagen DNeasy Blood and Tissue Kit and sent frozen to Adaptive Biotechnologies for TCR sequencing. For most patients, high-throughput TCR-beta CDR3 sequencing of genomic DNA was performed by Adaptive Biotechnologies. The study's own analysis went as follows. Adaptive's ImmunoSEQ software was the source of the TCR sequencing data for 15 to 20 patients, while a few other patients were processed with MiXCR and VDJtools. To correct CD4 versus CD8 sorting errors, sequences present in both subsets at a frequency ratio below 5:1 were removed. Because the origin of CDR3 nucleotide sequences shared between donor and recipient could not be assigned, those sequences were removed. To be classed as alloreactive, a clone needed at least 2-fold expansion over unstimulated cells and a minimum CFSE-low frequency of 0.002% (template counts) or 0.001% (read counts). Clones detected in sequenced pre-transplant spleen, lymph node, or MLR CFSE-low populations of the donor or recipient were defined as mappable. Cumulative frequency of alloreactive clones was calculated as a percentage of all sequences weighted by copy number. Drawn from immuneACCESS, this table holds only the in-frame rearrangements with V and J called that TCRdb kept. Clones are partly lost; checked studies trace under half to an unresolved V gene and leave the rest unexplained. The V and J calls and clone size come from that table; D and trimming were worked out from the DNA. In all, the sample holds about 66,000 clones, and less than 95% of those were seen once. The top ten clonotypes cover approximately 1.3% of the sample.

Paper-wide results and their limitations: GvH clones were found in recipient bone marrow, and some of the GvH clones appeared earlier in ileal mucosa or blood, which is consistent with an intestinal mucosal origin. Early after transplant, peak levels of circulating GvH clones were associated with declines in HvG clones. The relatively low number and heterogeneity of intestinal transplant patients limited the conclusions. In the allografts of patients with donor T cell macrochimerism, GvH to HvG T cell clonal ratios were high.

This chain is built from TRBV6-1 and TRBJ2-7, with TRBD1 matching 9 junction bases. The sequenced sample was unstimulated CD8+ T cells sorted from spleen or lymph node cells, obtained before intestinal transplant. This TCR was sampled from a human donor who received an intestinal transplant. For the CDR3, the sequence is CAAGTGTWDEQYF. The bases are TGTGCCGCCGGGACAGGGACTTGGGACGAGCAGTACTTC.